This T cell receptor (beta chain) was sequenced for a study of T cells in Graves' hyperthyroidism and ophthalmopathy. Study-level findings and limits: Ophthalmopathy, which appeared later, was predicted by the model a median roughly 6.5 months before onset.

This clonotype has at least ten counts. The target antigen is unknown. RNA transcripts yielded amplified TCR beta CDR3 regions. A set of HTBI primers served as the primers for a first-round RT-PCR of the TCR CDR3. Each CDR3 protein gets one entry after TCRdb re-called the multiplex PCR reads with MiXCR. Seen here are 600,000 to 800,000 distinct CDR3 sequences, approximately 40% observed once, and the top ten hold around a third. Patients aged 18 to 65 with hyperthyroidism were newly diagnosed, with duration under 2 months. Investigators excluded patients with uncontrolled infection, other autoimmune disease, pregnancy or lactation. The source of this sequence is a woman aged 40-49 years with Graves' hyperthyroidism. Sequenced sample: blood.

For the CDR3, the DNA is TGTGCCAGCAGCCCCGGTGGGGGACATGAAGCTTTCTTT. Its translation is CASSPGGGHEAFF. The chain carries TRBV5-5 and TRBJ1-1; TRBD1 is a possible D gene (6 bases). Germline values: CDR1 SGHKS, CDR2 YYEKEE (reference sequence). Trimming shortened V by 4 bases and J by 7 bases, and 14 bases separated the two germline ends. The CDR3 contains 13 residues.